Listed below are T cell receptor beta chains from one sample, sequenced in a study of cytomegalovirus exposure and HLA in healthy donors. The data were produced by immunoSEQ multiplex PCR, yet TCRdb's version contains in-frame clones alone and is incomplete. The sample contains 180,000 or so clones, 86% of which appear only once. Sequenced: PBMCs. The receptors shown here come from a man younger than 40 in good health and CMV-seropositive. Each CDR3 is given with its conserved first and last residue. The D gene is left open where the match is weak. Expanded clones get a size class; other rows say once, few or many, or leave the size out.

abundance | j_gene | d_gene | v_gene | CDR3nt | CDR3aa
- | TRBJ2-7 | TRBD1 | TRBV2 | TGTGCCACCAAAGGGACAGCGAGCTCCTACGAGCAGTACTTC | CATKGTASSYEQYF
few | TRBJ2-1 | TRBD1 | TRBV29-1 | TGCAGCTCAGGGACAGGGGCAGGCAATGAGCAGTTCTTC | CSSGTGAGNEQFF
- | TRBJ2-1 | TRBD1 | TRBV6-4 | TGTGCCAGCAGTCACCGGACAGGGGTCTCCTACAATGAGCAGTTCTTC | CASSHRTGVSYNEQFF
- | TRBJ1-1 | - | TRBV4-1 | TGCGCCAGCAGCCAAGATTTACAGGGTTACACTGAAGCTTTCTTT | CASSQDLQGYTEAFF
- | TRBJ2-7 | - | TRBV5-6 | TGTGCCAGCAGCTTGCAGGGATACTCCTACGAGCAGTACTTC | CASSLQGYSYEQYF
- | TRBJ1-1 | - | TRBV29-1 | TGCAGCGTTGAAGAGACCCCGGGGGCGTACTCGACCACTGAAGCTTTCTTT | CSVEETPGAYSTTEAFF
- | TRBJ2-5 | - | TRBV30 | TGTGCCTGGAGTGCTAAGGCAGCGGAGACCCAGTACTTC | CAWSAKAAETQYF
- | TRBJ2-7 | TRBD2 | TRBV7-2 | TGTGCCAGCAGCTCGACTAGCGGGGGGATCTACGAGCAGTACTTC | CASSSTSGGIYEQYF
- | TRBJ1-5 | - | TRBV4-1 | TGCGCCAGCAGCCAAGATATTGGGCAGGGAGGCAGGGGCAATCAGCCCCAGCATTTT | CASSQDIGQGGRGNQPQHF
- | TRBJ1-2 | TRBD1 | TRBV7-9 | TGTGCCAGCAGCTTAGCGAGGACAGGGAGCTATGGCTACACCTTC | CASSLARTGSYGYTF
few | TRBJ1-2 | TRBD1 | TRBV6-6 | TGTGCCAGCACGAGACCGGGGACAGGGTTTGGCTACACCTTC | CASTRPGTGFGYTF
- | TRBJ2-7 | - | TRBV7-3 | TGTGCCAGCAGCTTAACGGCGGGATCCTACGAGCAGTACTTC | CASSLTAGSYEQYF
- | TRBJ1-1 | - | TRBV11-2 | TGTGCCAGCAGCTCCGTAGGGGACGAGAACACTGAAGCTTTCTTT | CASSSVGDENTEAFF
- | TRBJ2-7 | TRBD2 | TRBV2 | TGTGCCAGCAGGGAGCGGGGCCACTCCTACGAGCAGTACTTC | CASRERGHSYEQYF
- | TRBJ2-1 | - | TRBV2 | TGTGCCAGCAGGGTGTACTCCTACAATGAGCAGTTCTTC | CASRVYSYNEQFF
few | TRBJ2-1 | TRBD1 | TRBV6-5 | TGTGCCAGCAGCCTCCGGGACAGGGCGGTCGGTGAGCAGTTCTTC | CASSLRDRAVGEQFF
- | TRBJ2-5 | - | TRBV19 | - | CATSLRARETQYF
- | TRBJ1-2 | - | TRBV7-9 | TGTGCCAGCAGCATCACCGGACAGCCCTATGGCTACACCTTC | CASSITGQPYGYTF
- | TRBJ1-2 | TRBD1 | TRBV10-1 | TGCGCCAGCAGGACGGGACAGGGACGATACTATGGCTACACCTTC | CASRTGQGRYYGYTF
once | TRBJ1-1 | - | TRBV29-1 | TGCAGCGTTCGGGGGCTGAGAACTGAAGCTTTCTTT | CSVRGLRTEAFF
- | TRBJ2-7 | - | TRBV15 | TGTGCCACCAGCAGAGGGAGAGGGGTCGAAGACTACGAGCAGTACTTC | CATSRGRGVEDYEQYF
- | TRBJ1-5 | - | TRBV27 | TGTGCCAGCAGTTTAATTGCGAAAGTTAGCAATCAGCCCCAGCATTTT | CASSLIAKVSNQPQHF
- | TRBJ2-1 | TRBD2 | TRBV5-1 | TGCGCCAGCAGCTTGGTTAGCGGGAGCCACAATGAGCAGTTCTTC | CASSLVSGSHNEQFF
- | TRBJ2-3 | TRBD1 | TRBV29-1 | TGCAGCGTGGCCGGGACAGGATCCACAGATACGCAGTATTTT | CSVAGTGSTDTQYF
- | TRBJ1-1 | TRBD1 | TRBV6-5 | TGTGCCAGCAGTTACTCCACAGGGGGCCCTGAAGCTTTCTTT | CASSYSTGGPEAFF
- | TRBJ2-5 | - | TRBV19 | TGTGCCAGTTCCCATATAGGGGGGCCGGAGACCCAGTACTTC | CASSHIGGPETQYF
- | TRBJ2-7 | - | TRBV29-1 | TGCAGCGTTGATCAGGACAACTCCTACGAGCAGTACTTC | CSVDQDNSYEQYF
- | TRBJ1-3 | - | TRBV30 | TGTGCCTGGAGTGTACGGTCGGCGGCCACCATATATTTT | CAWSVRSAATIYF
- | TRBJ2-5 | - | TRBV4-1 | TGCGCCAGCAGGGACGGCGGGCAAGAGACCCAGTACTTC | CASRDGGQETQYF
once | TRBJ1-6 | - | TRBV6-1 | TGTGCCAGCAGTCAGGTGACAGGCGCAAATTCACCCCTCCACTTT | CASSQVTGANSPLHF
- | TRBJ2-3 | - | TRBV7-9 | TGTGCCAGCAGCTTAGAGGGGGGGCGCTCAGATACGCAGTATTTT | CASSLEGGRSDTQYF
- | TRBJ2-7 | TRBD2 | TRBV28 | TGTGCCAGCAGTTTAGACTTGCGGGGGGCCACCTACGAGCAGTACTTC | CASSLDLRGATYEQYF
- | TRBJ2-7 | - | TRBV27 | TGTGCCAGCAGTTTATCACGCCTTAACGAGCAGTACTTC | CASSLSRLNEQYF
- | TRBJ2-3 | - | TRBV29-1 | TGCAGCGTTGGGTGGGGGAGCACAGATACGCAGTATTTT | CSVGWGSTDTQYF
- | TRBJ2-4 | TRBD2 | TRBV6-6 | TGTGCCAGCAGCAATAGCGGGGCTGCCCTCAACATTCAGTACTTC | CASSNSGAALNIQYF
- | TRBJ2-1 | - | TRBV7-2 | TGTGCCAGTGGGACACCCGGAAGGAATGAGCAGTTCTTC | CASGTPGRNEQFF
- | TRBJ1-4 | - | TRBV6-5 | TGTGCCAGCAGTTATTCAAGGGCCCCGGGGAAGGAAAAACTGTTTTTT | CASSYSRAPGKEKLFF
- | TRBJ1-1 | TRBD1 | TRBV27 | TGTGCCAGCAGTTCACAGGGGGCGGGGGCCACTGAAGCTTTCTTT | CASSSQGAGATEAFF
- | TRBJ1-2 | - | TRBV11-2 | TGTGCCAGCAGCTTAGATCAGGGCCACTATGGCTACACCTTC | CASSLDQGHYGYTF
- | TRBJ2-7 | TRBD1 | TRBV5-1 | TGCGCCAGCAGCTTCGGGACAGGGGGTCTATCCTACGAGCAGTACTTC | CASSFGTGGLSYEQYF
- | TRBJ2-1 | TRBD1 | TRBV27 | TGTGCCAGCAGCCATACTGGGACAGGGTTTTACAATGAGCAGTTCTTC | CASSHTGTGFYNEQFF
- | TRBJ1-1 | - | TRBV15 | TGTGCCACCAGCAGAGATCTGGAAGCGAACACTGAAGCTTTCTTT | CATSRDLEANTEAFF
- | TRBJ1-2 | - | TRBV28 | TGTGCCAGCAGTCCACGACCCTGGAGCTACGTACATGGCTACACCTTC | CASSPRPWSYVHGYTF
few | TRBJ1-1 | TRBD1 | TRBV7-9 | TGTGCCAGCACCTCAGGGGGCATGAACACTGAAGCTTTCTTT | CASTSGGMNTEAFF
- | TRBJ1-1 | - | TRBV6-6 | TGTGCCAGCACTTCCCCATTCGGACACATGAACACTGAAGCTTTCTTT | CASTSPFGHMNTEAFF
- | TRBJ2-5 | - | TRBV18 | TGTGCCAGCTCACCACTCCAGGGGGGGTACCAAGAGACCCAGTACTTC | CASSPLQGGYQETQYF
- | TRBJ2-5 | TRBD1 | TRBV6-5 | TGTGCCAGCAGTTACACGGGACAGGGAGGAACCCAGTACTTC | CASSYTGQGGTQYF
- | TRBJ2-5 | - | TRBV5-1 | TGCGCCAGCAGCTTCGGACAGCCAGGGACCCAGTACTTC | CASSFGQPGTQYF
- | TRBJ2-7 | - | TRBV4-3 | TGCGCCAGCAGCCAAGATTATGAGCTCTCCTACGAGCAGTACTTC | CASSQDYELSYEQYF
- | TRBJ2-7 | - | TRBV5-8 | TGTGCCAGCAGCCTCAACCCTTACGAGCAGTACTTC | CASSLNPYEQYF
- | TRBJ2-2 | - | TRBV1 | TGCACCAGCAATCCCCACCCGACAGTCTACACCGGGGAGCTGTTTTTT | CTSNPHPTVYTGELFF
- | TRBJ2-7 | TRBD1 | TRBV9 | TGTGCCAGCAGCGGAGACAGGGTCATTTCCGAGCAGTACTTC | CASSGDRVISEQYF
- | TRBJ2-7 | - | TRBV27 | TGTGCCAGCAGTCCTGATACCAGGGGGGCCTACGAGCAGTACTTC | CASSPDTRGAYEQYF
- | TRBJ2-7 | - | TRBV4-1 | TGCGCCAGCAGCCAAGAAGGAGTGTACGAGCAGTACTTC | CASSQEGVYEQYF